The next 4 T cell receptor beta chains were all read from a single sample in a study of post-analysis software for immune sequencing data. Prepared libraries of TCR beta cDNA carried unique molecular identifiers. One entry per CDR3 protein, called by TCRdb with MiXCR from the PCR reads. The sample shows 150,000 to 200,000 distinct CDR3 sequences, approximately 28% of them seen only once. Study-level points and caveats: Controls showed lower frequencies than patients for five TRBV segments, and TRBV5-6, TRBV5-1 and TRBV20-1 were among these.

Which antigens these TCRs recognize remains unknown. Input material: blood. These receptors were collected from a girl aged 10 to 17 with multiple sclerosis.

This clonotype was recorded a few times. This rearrangement joins TRBV28 to TRBJ1-1; 12 bases align to TRBD1. The ends lost 3 bases at V and 5 bases at J; junction bases unmatched: 10. CDR1 MDHEN and CDR2 SYDVKM come from the germline V gene. CDR3 length equals 17 residues. The CDR3 coding sequence is TGTGCCAGCAGTTTCGGGACAGGGGGCGCCGTGGGGACTGAAGCTTTCTTT. Translation: CASSFGTGGAVGTEAFF.

V usage is TRBV12-3 or TRBV12-4 and J usage is TRBJ1-2, with TRBD1 as a possible D gene (5 bases). This CDR3 region has 14 residues. Trimming cost V 6 bases and J 6 bases, with 17 bases left between them. In nucleotides, the CDR3 is TGTGCCAGCAGGAGACAAGGGGTGGGGGATGGCTACACCTTC. This gives the protein CASRRQGVGDGYTF.

This chain links TRBV29-1 with TRBJ2-2, with D uncertain. V was cut by 7 bases and J by 1 base, with 13 bases left in between. CDR1 and CDR2 (germline): SQVTM, ANQGSEA. This CDR3 has 14 residues. Written as DNA, the CDR3 is TGCAGCGCGCAGGCACTATTGAACACCGGGGAGCTGTTTTTT. Protein product: CSAQALLNTGELFF.

V is TRBV9 and J is TRBJ1-2; D is undetermined. V was trimmed by 3 bases and J by 8 bases, leaving 23 bases between them. Germline lookup yields CDR1 SGDLS and CDR2 YYNGEE. This CDR3 is built from 16 residues. CDR3 sequence: CASSASRELVTRGYTF. DNA of the CDR3: TGTGCCAGCAGCGCATCGCGGGAATTGGTTACTAGGGGCTACACCTTC.